This entry lists 4 T cell receptor beta chains sequenced from one sample in a study of technical replicates of blood from a handful of donors. Here immunoSEQ multiplex PCR was the method, and the copy in TCRdb shows in-frame clones only, minus some. The table includes about 83,000 clones, around 90% detected once. What was sequenced was T cells isolated from PBMCs. The receptors were gathered from a human donor in good health.

This chain links TRBV7-6 with TRBJ2-7; maybe TRBD1 (5 bases). V was trimmed by 5 bases and J by 0 bases, leaving 17 bases between them. In germline, CDR1 is SGHVS, CDR2 FNYEAQ. This CDR3 spans 16 amino acids. CDR3 residues: CASSTRQGAFSYEQYF. CDR3 nucleotide sequence: TGTGCCAGCAGCACAAGGCAGGGCGCCTTCTCCTACGAGCAGTACTTC. Using reference TRBV7-6 and TRBJ2-7 for the parts outside the CDR3, the full variable domain is GAGVSQSPRYKVTKRGQDVALRCDPISGHVSLYWYRQALGQGPEFLTYFNYEAQQDKSGLPNDRFSAERPEGSISTLTIQRTEQRDSAMYRCASSTRQGAFSYEQYFGPGTRLTVT.

The rearrangement links TRBV4-1 to TRBJ2-5; D might be TRBD1 (5 bases). CDR1 and CDR2 from the germline V gene are MGHRA and YSYEKL. The V gene lost 4 bases and the J gene lost 4 bases, with 13 bases spanning the gap. The CDR3 is 14 amino acids. CDR3 bases: TGCGCCAGCAGCCTCCTAGGGGCTGGAGAGACCCAGTACTTC. Encoded protein: CASSLLGAGETQYF.

A word on this clone: This sample also contains other DNA sequences that code for the same CDR3. The V and J genes are TRBV7-9 and TRBJ2-7; D is perhaps TRBD1 (6 bases). From germline, CDR1 is SEHNR and CDR2 FQNEAQ (reference sequence). Trimming pared 5 bases from V and 1 base from J, leaving 9 bases between. This CDR3 has 13 residues. The CDR3 region is CASSPDRSYEQYF. The CDR3 bases are TGTGCCAGCAGCCCGGACAGATCCTACGAGCAGTACTTC.

The chain combines TRBV29-1 with TRBJ2-3, with TRBD2 matching 8 bases. This CDR3 is built from 13 residues. Trimming at V came to 7 bases and at J to 6 bases, leaving 9 bases not matched to a gene. Looked up from germline, CDR1 is SQVTM and CDR2 is ANQGSEA. This CDR3 reads CSGRAGASDTQYF. The CDR3, as DNA: TGCAGCGGTAGAGCGGGAGCCTCCGATACGCAGTATTTT.